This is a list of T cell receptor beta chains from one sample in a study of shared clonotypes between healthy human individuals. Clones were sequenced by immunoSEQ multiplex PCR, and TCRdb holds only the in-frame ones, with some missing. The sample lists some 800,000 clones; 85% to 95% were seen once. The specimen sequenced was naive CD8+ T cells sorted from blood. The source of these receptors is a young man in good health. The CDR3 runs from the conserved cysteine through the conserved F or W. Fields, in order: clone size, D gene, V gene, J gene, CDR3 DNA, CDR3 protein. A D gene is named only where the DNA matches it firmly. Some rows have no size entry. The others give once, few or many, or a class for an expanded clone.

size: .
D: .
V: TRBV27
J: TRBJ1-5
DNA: TGTGCCAGCAGTTTAAGGCCAGGGGGCAATCAGCCCCAGCATTTT
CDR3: CASSLRPGGNQPQHF

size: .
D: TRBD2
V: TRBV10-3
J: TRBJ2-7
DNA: TGTGCCCCCCAGCCCCAGGAGCGGGAATTAAATGGCGAGCAGTACTTC
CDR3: CAPQPQERELNGEQYF

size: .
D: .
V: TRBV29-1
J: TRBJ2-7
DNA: TGCAGCGTTGGGCACTCGGGAACTTACTACGAGCAGTACTTC
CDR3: CSVGHSGTYYEQYF

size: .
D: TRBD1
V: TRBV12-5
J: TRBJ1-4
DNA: TGTGCTAGTGGTTTGGTAGGGGACAGGGGTTGTGAAAAACTGTTTTTT
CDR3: CASGLVGDRGCEKLFF

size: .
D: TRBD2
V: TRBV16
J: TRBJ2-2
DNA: TGTGCCAGCAGCCCCTTGGGGGTAGCGGGAGCCTCGGACACCGGGGAGCTGTTTTTT
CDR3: CASSPLGVAGASDTGELFF

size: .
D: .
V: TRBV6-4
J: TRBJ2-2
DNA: TGTGCCAGCAGTGCACAGGGAGGAACCGGGGAGCTGTTTTTT
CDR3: CASSAQGGTGELFF

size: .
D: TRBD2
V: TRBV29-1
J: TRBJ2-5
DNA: TGCAGCGTTGAGGGACTAGCGGGACTTCGGGGCGGGACCCAGTACTTC
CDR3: CSVEGLAGLRGGTQYF

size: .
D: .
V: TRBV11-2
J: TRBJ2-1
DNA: TGTGCCAGCAGCTTAGGACTAGGTGGCAACAATGAGCAGTTCTTC
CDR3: CASSLGLGGNNEQFF

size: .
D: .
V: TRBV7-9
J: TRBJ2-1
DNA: TGTGCCAGCAGCTTATTGGTGGGGACCCCCTACAATGAGCAGTTCTTC
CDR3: CASSLLVGTPYNEQFF

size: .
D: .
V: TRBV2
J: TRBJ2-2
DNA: TGTGCCAGCAGGGCATACTACACCGGGGAGCTGTTTTTT
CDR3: CASRAYYTGELFF

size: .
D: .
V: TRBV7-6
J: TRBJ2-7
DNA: TGTGCCAGCAGCTTAGGACCACAGGGTTACGAGCAGTACTTC
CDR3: CASSLGPQGYEQYF

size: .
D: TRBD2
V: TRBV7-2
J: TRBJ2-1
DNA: TGTGCCAGCAGCTTAGCGGGAGGGTTGAATGAGCAGTTCTTC
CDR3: CASSLAGGLNEQFF

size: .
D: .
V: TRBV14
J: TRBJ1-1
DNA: TGTGCCAGCAGCCAAGTTGACTTACCGAACACTGAAGCTTTCTTT
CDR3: CASSQVDLPNTEAFF

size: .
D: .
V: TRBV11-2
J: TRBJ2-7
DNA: TGTGCCAGCAGCTTGGACAGTCTCGAGCAGTACTTC
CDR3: CASSLDSLEQYF

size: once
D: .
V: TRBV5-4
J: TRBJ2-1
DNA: TGTGCCAGCAGCCCCTGGGGGAATGAGCAGTTCTTC
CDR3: CASSPWGNEQFF

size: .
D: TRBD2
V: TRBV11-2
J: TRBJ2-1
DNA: TGTGCCAGCAGCTTCGAGATAGCGGGCTCCTACAATGAGCAGTTCTTC
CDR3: CASSFEIAGSYNEQFF

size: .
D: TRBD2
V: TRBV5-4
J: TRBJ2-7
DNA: TGTGCCAGCAGCTTGGGGGTAAGCGGGAGCTCCTACGAGCAGTACTTC
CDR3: CASSLGVSGSSYEQYF

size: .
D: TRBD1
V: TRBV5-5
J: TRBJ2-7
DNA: TGTGCCAGCAGCTCCAGCCCAGGGACAGGCGAATACGAGCAGTACTTC
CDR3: CASSSSPGTGEYEQYF

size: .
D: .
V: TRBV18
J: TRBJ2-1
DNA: TGTGCCAGCTCACCAACACGTTCCTACAATGAGCAGTTCTTC
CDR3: CASSPTRSYNEQFF

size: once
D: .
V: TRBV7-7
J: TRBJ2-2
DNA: TGTGCTACCGGAGGAGGCGAGAACACCGGGGAGCTGTTTTTT
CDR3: CATGGGENTGELFF

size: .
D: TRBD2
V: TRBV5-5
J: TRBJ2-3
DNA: TGTGCCAGCAGCTATAGCGGGGGCGAGACAGATACGCAGTATTTT
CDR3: CASSYSGGETDTQYF

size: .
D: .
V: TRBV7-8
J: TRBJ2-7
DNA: TGTGCCAGCAGCTTAGGGCAGGCTGGGAGTCTCGAGCAGTACTTC
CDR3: CASSLGQAGSLEQYF

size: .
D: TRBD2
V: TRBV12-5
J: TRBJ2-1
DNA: TGTGCTAGTGCCCAGGGGCTAGCGGGAGAAAATAACAATGAGCAGTTCTTC
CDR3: CASAQGLAGENNNEQFF

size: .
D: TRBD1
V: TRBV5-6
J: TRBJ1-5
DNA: TGTGCCAGCAGCGGGAGCCGGGACAGAGTTGAGCCCCAGCATTTT
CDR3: CASSGSRDRVEPQHF

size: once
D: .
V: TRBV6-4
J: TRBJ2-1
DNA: TGTGCCAGCAGGGCAAACGGGGCTAGCGCCAATGAGCAGTTCTTC
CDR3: CASRANGASANEQFF

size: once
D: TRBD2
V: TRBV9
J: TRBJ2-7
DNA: TGTGCCAGCAGCTCCAAGTTGTTTAGCGGGAGCTACGAGCAGTACTTC
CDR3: CASSSKLFSGSYEQYF

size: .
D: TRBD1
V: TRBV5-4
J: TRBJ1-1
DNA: TGTGCCAGCAGCTTCGCTACAGGGGCCGCTACTAACACTGAAGCTTTCTTT
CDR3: CASSFATGAATNTEAFF

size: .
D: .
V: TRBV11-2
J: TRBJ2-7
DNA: TGTGCCAGCAGCTCTGAATTAACCTACGAGCAGTACTTC
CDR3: CASSSELTYEQYF

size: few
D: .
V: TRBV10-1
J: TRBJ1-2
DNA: TGCGCCAGCAGTGGGGGACTCTTAAGCGGCTACACCTTC
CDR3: CASSGGLLSGYTF

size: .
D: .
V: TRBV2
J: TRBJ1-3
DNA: TGTGCCAGCAGAGGGCAGGGAGGAAACACCATATATTTT
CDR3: CASRGQGGNTIYF

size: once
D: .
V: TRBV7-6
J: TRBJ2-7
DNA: TGTGCCAGCAGCTTATCGCAGATCTACGAGCAGTACTTC
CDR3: CASSLSQIYEQYF

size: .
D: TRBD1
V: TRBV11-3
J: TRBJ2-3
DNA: TGTGCCAGCAGCTCATTCCCGGGACAGGGTTTGACAGATACGCAGTATTTT
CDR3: CASSSFPGQGLTDTQYF

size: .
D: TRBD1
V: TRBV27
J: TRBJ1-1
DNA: TGTGCCAGCAGTTTGCAGGGGGCCATGAACACTGAAGCTTTCTTT
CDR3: CASSLQGAMNTEAFF

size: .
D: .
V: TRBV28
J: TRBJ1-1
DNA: TGTGCCAGCAGTTTCGGGGTCACTGAAGCTTTCTTT
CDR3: CASSFGVTEAFF

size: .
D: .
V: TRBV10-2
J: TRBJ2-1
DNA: TGCGCCAGCAGTGACTCAGTTGAGCAGTTCTTC
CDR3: CASSDSVEQFF

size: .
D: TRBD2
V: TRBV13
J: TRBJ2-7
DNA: TGTGCCAGCAGAAAGAGCGGGAGGGCCGTCCACGAGCAGTACTTC
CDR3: CASRKSGRAVHEQYF

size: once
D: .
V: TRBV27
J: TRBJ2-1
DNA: TGTGCCAGCAGTTTTGTGGCTGCCTACAATGAGCAGTTCTTC
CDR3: CASSFVAAYNEQFF

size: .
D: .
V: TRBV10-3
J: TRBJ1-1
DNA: TGTGCCATCAGTGAGAGGTCGGGGGCGGTGAACACTGAAGCTTTCTTT
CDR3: CAISERSGAVNTEAFF

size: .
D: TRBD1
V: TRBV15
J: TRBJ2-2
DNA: TGTGCCACCAGCCAAGGACAGGGGGCTAGAGAGCTGTTTTTT
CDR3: CATSQGQGARELFF

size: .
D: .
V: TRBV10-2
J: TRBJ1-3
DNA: TGCGCCAGCAGTGAGGAGGTTAACGGAAACACCATATATTTT
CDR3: CASSEEVNGNTIYF